The sample holds many counts of the clone carrying this TCR beta chain. Its target is unknown. Regions amplified from RNA transcripts were the TCR beta CDR3 regions. A first-round RT-PCR of the TCR CDR3 used the HTBI primer set. TCRdb re-analysed the multiplex PCR reads in MiXCR, keeping a single row per CDR3 protein. The data contain roughly 240,000 distinct CDR3 sequences, about a sixth of them singletons. Per the germline V gene, CDR1 is MNHNS and CDR2 is SASEGT. The ends were cut back, 3 bases at V and 3 bases at J, with 12 bases in the middle. This CDR3 is built from 14 residues. Diagnosis rested on symptoms, serum thyroxine and TRAb, thyroid ultrasound, and orbital computed tomography. The entry originates in a study of T cells in Graves' hyperthyroidism and ophthalmopathy. Regarding the study as a whole: Ophthalmopathy got predicted by the model a median approximately 6 months before its onset.

Sequencing was carried out using blood. V is TRBV6-1 and J is TRBJ2-7; D is possibly TRBD1 (5 bases). The TCR originated in a woman aged 18 to 35 with Graves' ophthalmopathy. For the CDR3, the DNA is TGTGCCAGCAGTGAGAGGATAGGGGACTACGAGCAGTACTTC. Translated, it gives CASSERIGDYEQYF.